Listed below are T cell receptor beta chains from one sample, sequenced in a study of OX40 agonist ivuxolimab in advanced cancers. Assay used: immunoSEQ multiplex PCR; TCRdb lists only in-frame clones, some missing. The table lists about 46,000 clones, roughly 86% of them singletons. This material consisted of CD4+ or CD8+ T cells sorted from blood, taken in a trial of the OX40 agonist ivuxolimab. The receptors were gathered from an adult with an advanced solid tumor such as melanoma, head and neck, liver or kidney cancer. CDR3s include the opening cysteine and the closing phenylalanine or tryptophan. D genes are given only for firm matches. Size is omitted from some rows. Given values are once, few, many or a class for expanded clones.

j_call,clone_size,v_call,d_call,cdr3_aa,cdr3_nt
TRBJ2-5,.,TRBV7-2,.,CASSLIGETQYF,TGTGCCAGCAGCTTAATAGGGGAGACCCAGTACTTC
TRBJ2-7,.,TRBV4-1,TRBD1,CASSLDRGGEQYF,TGCGCCAGCAGCCTCGACAGGGGCGGCGAGCAGTACTTC
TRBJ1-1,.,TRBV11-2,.,CASSLVAPWREAKAFF,TGTGCCAGCAGCTTAGTTGCCCCCTGGAGGGAGGCCAAAGCTTTCTTT
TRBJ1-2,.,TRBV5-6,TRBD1,CASSLEAQGATNYGYTF,TGTGCCAGCAGCTTGGAAGCACAGGGGGCTACTAACTATGGCTACACCTTC
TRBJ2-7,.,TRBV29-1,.,CSVDGGLLGDEQYF,TGCAGCGTTGACGGTGGATTACTGGGAGACGAGCAGTACTTC
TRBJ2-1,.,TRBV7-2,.,CASSLGGLAYNEQFF,TGTGCCAGCAGCTTAGGAGGGCTCGCCTACAATGAGCAGTTCTTC
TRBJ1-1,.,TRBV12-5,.,CASGFFNTEAFF,TGTGCTAGTGGTTTTTTTAACACTGAAGCTTTCTTT
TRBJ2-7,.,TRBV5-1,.,CASRMNGPQGEQYF,TGCGCCAGCAGAATGAACGGGCCCCAGGGAGAGCAGTACTTC
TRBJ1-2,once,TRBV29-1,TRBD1,CSASTGGSYGYTF,TGCAGCGCATCCACAGGGGGCAGCTATGGCTACACCTTC
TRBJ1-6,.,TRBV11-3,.,CASSFSQGGNSPLHF,TGTGCCAGCAGCTTTTCTCAGGGAGGTAATTCACCCCTCCACTTT
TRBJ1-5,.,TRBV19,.,CASSKSQGIWNQPQHF,TGTGCCAGTAGTAAGTCCCAGGGAATTTGGAATCAGCCCCAGCATTTT
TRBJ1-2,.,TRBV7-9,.,CASSFGGRQDRYTF,TGTGCCAGCAGCTTCGGGGGCAGACAGGACCGCTACACCTTC
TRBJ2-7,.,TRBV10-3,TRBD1,CAISAGTDYEQYF,TGTGCCATCAGTGCCGGGACAGACTACGAGCAGTACTTC
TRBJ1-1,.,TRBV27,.,CASSLGQGREAFF,TGTGCCAGCAGTTTAGGGCAGGGTCGCGAAGCTTTCTTT
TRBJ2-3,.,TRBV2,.,CASSASGYGVADTQYF,TGTGCCAGCAGTGCAAGCGGTTACGGGGTGGCAGATACGCAGTATTTT
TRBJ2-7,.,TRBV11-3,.,CASSEGVFRCLVEQYF,TGTGCCAGCAGCGAGGGAGTCTTTCGTTGTCTCGTCGAGCAGTACTTC
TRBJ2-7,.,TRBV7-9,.,CASSSLGTPYEQYF,TGTGCCAGCAGCTCACTCGGGACTCCCTACGAGCAGTACTTC
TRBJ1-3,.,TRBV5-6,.,CASSYGTWGNTIYF,TGTGCCAGCAGCTACGGGACTTGGGGAAACACCATATATTTT
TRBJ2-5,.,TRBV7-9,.,CASRSGEETQYF,TGTGCCAGCAGATCAGGGGAAGAGACCCAGTACTTC
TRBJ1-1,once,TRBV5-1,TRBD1,CASSLFPQEGANTEAFF,TGCGCCAGCAGCTTGTTTCCTCAGGAGGGGGCGAACACTGAAGCTTTCTTT
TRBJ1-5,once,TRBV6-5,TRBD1,CASKDRGNQPQHF,TGTGCCAGCAAGGACAGGGGCAATCAGCCCCAGCATTTT
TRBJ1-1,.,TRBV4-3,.,CASSQDQVGTSTEAFF,TGCGCCAGCAGCCAAGATCAGGTAGGGACCAGTACTGAAGCTTTCTTT
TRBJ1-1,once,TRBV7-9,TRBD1,CASSFVGTEREAFF,TGTGCCAGCAGCTTCGTAGGGACAGAGAGAGAAGCTTTCTTT
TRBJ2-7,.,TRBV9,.,CASSPPRALSNEQYF,TGTGCCAGCAGCCCCCCAAGGGCCCTCTCCAACGAGCAGTACTTC
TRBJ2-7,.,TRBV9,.,CASSSGISYEQYF,TGTGCCAGCAGCTCTGGGATCTCCTACGAGCAGTACTTC
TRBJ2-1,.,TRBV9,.,CATSAGGGHLNEQFF,TGTGCCACCTCAGCTGGAGGAGGACACCTCAATGAGCAGTTCTTC
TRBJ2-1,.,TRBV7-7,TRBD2,CATSSGPTGYNEQFF,TGTGCTACCTCTAGCGGCCCAACCGGATACAATGAGCAGTTCTTC
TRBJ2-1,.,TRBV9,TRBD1,CASSLSGTAYNEQFF,TGTGCCAGCAGCCTTTCCGGGACAGCTTACAATGAGCAGTTCTTC
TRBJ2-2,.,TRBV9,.,CASTPEGAGELFF,TGTGCCAGCACCCCTGAAGGCGCCGGGGAGCTGTTTTTT
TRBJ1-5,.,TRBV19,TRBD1,CASNPRTGMSRNQPQHF,TGTGCCAGTAACCCTAGGACAGGGATGAGTCGGAATCAGCCCCAGCATTTT
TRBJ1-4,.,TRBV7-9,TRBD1,CASSLVGQGDEKLFF,TGTGCCAGCAGCTTAGTGGGACAGGGGGATGAAAAACTGTTTTTT
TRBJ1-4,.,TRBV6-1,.,CASSEDRSAGVNEKLFF,TGTGCCAGCAGTGAAGATAGGTCTGCAGGAGTTAATGAAAAACTGTTTTTT
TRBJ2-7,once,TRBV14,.,CASSQAPINYEQYF,TGTGCCAGCAGCCAAGCACCGATAAACTACGAGCAGTACTTC
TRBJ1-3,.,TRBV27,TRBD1,CASSSQGVGGNTIYF,TGTGCCAGCAGTTCACAGGGGGTTGGTGGAAACACCATATATTTT
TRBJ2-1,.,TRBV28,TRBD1,CASSWDRGRNEQFF,TGTGCCAGCAGCTGGGACAGGGGGCGTAATGAGCAGTTCTTC
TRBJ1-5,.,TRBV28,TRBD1,CASSFLEQGSNQPQHF,TGTGCCAGCAGTTTTCTTGAACAGGGGAGCAATCAGCCCCAGCATTTT
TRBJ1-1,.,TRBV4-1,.,CASSFRGNTEAFF,TGCGCCAGCAGCTTCAGGGGGAACACTGAAGCTTTCTTT
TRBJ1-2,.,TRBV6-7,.,CASRNRDTPLRYTF,TGTGCCAGCCGAAACCGGGACACCCCGTTACGCTACACCTTC
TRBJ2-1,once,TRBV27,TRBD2,CASSLAGPRDYSLQFF,TGTGCCAGCAGTTTAGCAGGACCCCGGGACTACAGTCTGCAGTTCTTC
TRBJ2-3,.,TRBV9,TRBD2,CASSASGGASDTQYF,TGTGCCAGCAGCGCAAGCGGGGGAGCCTCAGATACGCAGTATTTT
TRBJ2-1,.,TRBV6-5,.,CASSYSGGPYNEQFF,TGTGCCAGCAGTTACTCCGGCGGGCCCTACAATGAGCAGTTCTTC
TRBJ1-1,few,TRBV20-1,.,CSATEGKAFF,TGCAGTGCTACTGAGGGAAAAGCTTTCTTT
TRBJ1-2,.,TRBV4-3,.,CASSQDLRARKNGYTF,.
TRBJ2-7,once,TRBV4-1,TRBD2,CASSHSTSGAYVQYF,TGCGCCAGCAGCCATTCTACTAGCGGGGCGTACGTGCAGTACTTC
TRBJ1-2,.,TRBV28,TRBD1,CASRRDRGQANYGYTF,TGTGCCAGCAGGAGGGACAGGGGTCAAGCTAACTATGGCTACACCTTC
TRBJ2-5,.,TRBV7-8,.,CASSNAWGDTQYF,TGTGCCAGCAGCAACGCATGGGGGGACACCCAGTACTTC
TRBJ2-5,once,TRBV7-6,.,CASSDRDILGRETQYF,TGTGCCAGCAGCGACCGGGACATCCTGGGTAGGGAGACCCAGTACTTC
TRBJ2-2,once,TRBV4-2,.,CASSQGQTNTGELFF,TGTGCCAGCAGCCAAGGCCAGACGAACACCGGGGAGCTGTTTTTT
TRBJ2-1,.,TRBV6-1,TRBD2,CASSVDGRGAAYNEQFF,TGTGCCAGCAGTGTTGATGGGAGGGGCGCTGCCTACAATGAGCAGTTCTTC
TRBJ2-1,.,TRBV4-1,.,CASSQDTLSLHEQFF,TGCGCCAGCAGCCAAGATACACTATCCCTACATGAGCAGTTCTTC